These 21 T cell receptor beta chains were all obtained from the same sample, sequenced in a study of cytomegalovirus exposure and HLA in healthy donors. The PCR made use of 60 Vbeta and 13 Jbeta primers. Produced via immunoSEQ multiplex PCR; TCRdb's table is partial and in-frame only. This sample has about 77,000 clones, with over 60% found just once. The sample comprised PBMCs. These receptors originate from a man aged 40-55 years in good health and CMV-seronegative.

The chain combines TRBV19 with TRBJ2-7, with 10 positions matching TRBD1. CDR3 size: 13 residues. The ends lost 10 bases at V and 3 bases at J; junction bases unmatched: 6. CDR1 and CDR2 (germline): LNHDA, SQIVND (reference sequence). CDR3 in DNA: TGTGCCACAAGAGACAGGGGGCTCTACGAGCAGTACTTC. Its translation is CATRDRGLYEQYF.

This clone was seen a handful of times. J is TRBJ2-1 and V is TRBV30; 9 bases are shared with TRBD2. The CDR3 extends over 16 amino acids. The germline CDR1 and CDR2 sequences are GTSNPN and SVGIG (reference sequence). J gave up 9 bases and V 4 bases, and 16 bases lay outside the gene matches. CDR3 DNA: TGTGCCTGGACCCCACGTGGCGGGAGGGTAAGCGGTGAGCAGTTCTTC. It encodes CAWTPRGGRVSGEQFF.

This chain links TRBV5-1 with TRBJ2-5, with D perhaps matching TRBD2 (6 bases). Germline V gene lookup returns CDR1 SGHRS and CDR2 YFSETQ. CDR3 length: 14 amino acids. The V end was cut by 0 bases, the J end by 1 base, with 7 bases between. DNA of the CDR3: TGCGCCAGCAGCTTGGGGGACTTCCAAGAGACCCAGTACTTC. Translating gives CASSLGDFQETQYF.

The chain is built from TRBV10-3 and TRBJ2-7, with 9 bases matching TRBD2. This CDR3 is 14 amino acids long. V gave up 3 bases and J gave up 3 bases; unmatched junction bases: 3. The germline CDR1 and CDR2 sequences are ENHRY and SYGVKD. The CDR3 sequence is CAISDGSGSYEQYF. CDR3 bases: TGTGCCATCAGTGATGGTAGCGGGAGCTACGAGCAGTACTTC.

The rearrangement uses TRBV5-5 and TRBJ1-2; 7 positions match TRBD1. Germline CDR1 and CDR2: SGHKS and YYEKEE (reference sequence). This CDR3 has 13 residues. The J segment lost 3 bases and the V segment lost 2 bases, leaving 1 base of the junction unmatched. The CDR3 DNA reads TGTGCCAGCAGCTTTACAGGGGACTATGGCTACACCTTC. This sequence encodes CASSFTGDYGYTF.

The chain couples TRBV30 to TRBJ2-3; tentatively, D is TRBD2 (6 bases). Germline V gives CDR1 GTSNPN, CDR2 SVGIG (reference sequence). Trimming took 6 bases from V and 1 from J, leaving 11 bases between them. The CDR3 sequence is 13 residues long. CDR3 sequence reads: CACRKRGTDTQYF. The DNA of the CDR3 is TGTGCCTGTAGGAAGCGGGGCACAGATACGCAGTATTTT.

In its sample, this clone was seen once. The chain joins TRBV6-1 to TRBJ2-4; 8 nucleotides align to TRBD2. Looked up from germline, CDR1 is MNHNS and CDR2 is SASEGT. This CDR3 spans 21 amino acids. V lost 0 bases, J lost 1 base, and 17 bases stayed unmatched. CDR3 amino acids: CASSEALGRSGRREAKNIQYF. Here the CDR3 DNA reads TGTGCCAGCAGTGAAGCGCTGGGTCGGAGCGGGAGACGTGAGGCCAAAAACATTCAGTACTTC.

The chain employs TRBV9 and TRBJ2-3; TRBD2 aligns across 13 bases. This CDR3 region has 16 residues. The germline V gene encodes CDR1 SGDLS and CDR2 YYNGEE. The J segment lost 4 bases and the V segment lost 1 base, leaving 3 bases of the junction unmatched. CDR3 nucleotide sequence: TGTGCCAGCAGCGTAAGACTAGCGGGAGGCGCAGATACGCAGTATTTT. Its protein product is CASSVRLAGGADTQYF.

The V call is TRBV5-1, the J call TRBJ2-7, with D maybe TRBD2 (6 bases). Germline-derived CDR1 and CDR2 are SGHRS and YFSETQ. V shed 4 bases and J shed 2 bases, with 19 bases lying between them. The length of the CDR3 is 16 residues. In nucleotides, the CDR3 is TGCGCCAGCAGCCCTCGGGAGTCCGAGACAGCCTACGAGCAGTACTTC. It is translated as CASSPRESETAYEQYF.

This CDR3 reads CASSVGVGGTSGTEQFF. In DNA, the CDR3 is TGTGCCAGCAGCGTAGGGGTGGGAGGGACTAGCGGGACCGAGCAGTTCTTC. The chain recombines TRBV9 with TRBJ2-1; 13 bases line up with TRBD2. CDR1 SGDLS and CDR2 YYNGEE come from the germline V gene. Unmatched junction bases numbered 10, after V lost 0 bases and J lost 10 bases. This CDR3 has 17 residues.

The chain carries TRBV25-1 and TRBJ2-7; TRBD2 agrees at 11 bases. This CDR3 comprises 15 residues. The germline V gene encodes CDR1 MGHDK and CDR2 SYGVNS. Germline trimming cut 1 base from V and 6 bases from J; bases unmatched to any gene: 5. Written as DNA, the CDR3 is TGTGCCAGCAGTGAATTTAGCGGGAGGGCCGGCGAGCAGTACTTC. Its protein product is CASSEFSGRAGEQYF.

The chain carries TRBV7-9 and TRBJ1-5; D is undetermined. Germline values: CDR1 SEHNR, CDR2 FQNEAQ (reference sequence). V lost 1 base and J lost 1, with 17 bases in between. The CDR3 contains 18 residues. The CDR3 coding sequence is TGTGCCAGCAGCTTAGTCGCGGCCGGTATGTGGAGCAATCAGCCCCAGCATTTT. It yields the protein CASSLVAAGMWSNQPQHF.

This clone was recorded once. The chain carries TRBV7-6 and TRBJ2-7, with 13 bases matching TRBD2. Germline V lookup: CDR1 SGHVS, CDR2 FNYEAQ. The CDR3 covers 17 residues. Trimming removed 6 bases from V and 5 bases from J; junction bases left unmatched: 13. This CDR3 reads CASSPLAGGPPPHEQYF. CDR3 nucleotides: TGTGCCAGCAGTCCACTAGCGGGAGGGCCACCCCCCCACGAGCAGTACTTC.

The chain links TRBV7-9 to TRBJ2-7, with unresolved D. The V end was cut by 1 base, the J end by 2 bases, with 12 bases between. CDR1 and CDR2 (germline): SEHNR, FQNEAQ (reference sequence). The CDR3 is 15 residues long. CDR3 nucleotides: TGTGCCAGCAGCTTAGTATCCGGTTCCCCCTACGAGCAGTACTTC. Protein sequence: CASSLVSGSPYEQYF.

V and J are TRBV7-9 and TRBJ2-2; 9 bases align to TRBD2. The V gene end was trimmed by 2 bases and the J gene end by 6 bases; junction bases not matched to a gene: 4. The germline V gene encodes CDR1 SEHNR and CDR2 FQNEAQ (reference sequence). This CDR3 comprises 15 residues. The CDR3 DNA follows: TGTGCCAGCAGCTTAATAGCGGGAGCCCCCGGGGAGCTGTTTTTT. Protein sequence: CASSLIAGAPGELFF.

A note on this clone: The junction differs from germline at one of its ends, possibly a read error. V and J are TRBV27 and TRBJ2-7; no firm D call. The CDR3 consists of 14 residues. CDR1 and CDR2 from the germline V gene are MNHEY and SMNVEV (reference sequence). CDR3 sequence: CASSFTSLGYERYF. CDR3 coding DNA: TGTGCCAGCAGTTTCACGTCTCTAGGCTACGAGCGGTACTTC.

The chain has TRBV14 and TRBJ2-2; D is ambiguous. CDR1 and CDR2 from the germline V gene are SGHDN and FVKESK. Deletions cut 4 bases from V and 9 bases from J, with 9 bases between. The CDR3 covers 12 residues. DNA for the CDR3: TGTGCCAGCAGCCCCCTTGACAGGGAGCTGTTTTTT. As protein: CASSPLDRELFF.

The rearrangement uses TRBV7-9 and TRBJ2-7; D unclear. The CDR3 loop spans 12 amino acids. V lost 1 base, J lost 7 bases, and 8 bases lay in between. Germline V gene sequence: CDR1 SEHNR, CDR2 FQNEAQ (reference sequence). The CDR3 sequence: CASSLEWREQYF. CDR3 in DNA: TGTGCCAGCAGCTTAGAATGGCGGGAGCAGTACTTC. The full variable domain, with the rest looked up from reference TRBV7-9 and TRBJ2-7, is DTGVSQNPRHKITKRGQNVTFRCDPISEHNRLYWYRQTLGQGPEFLTYFQNEAQLEKSRLLSDRFSAERPKGSFSTLEIQRTEQGDSAMYLCASSLEWREQYFGPGTRLTVT.

The chain combines TRBV28 with TRBJ1-5; maybe TRBD1 (5 bases). Germline CDR1 MDHEN, CDR2 SYDVKM. This CDR3 has 15 residues. Trimming left V 3 bases short and J 0 bases short, with 9 bases between. The CDR3 spells CASSFGGYSNQPQHF. For the CDR3, the DNA is TGTGCCAGCAGTTTTGGGGGGTATAGCAATCAGCCCCAGCATTTT. Drawing the rest from reference TRBV28 and TRBJ1-5, the complete variable domain is DVKVTQSSRYLVKRTGEKVFLECVQDMDHENMFWYRQDPGLGLRLIYFSYDVKMKEKGDIPEGYSVSREKKERFSLILESASTNQTSMYLCASSFGGYSNQPQHFGDGTRLSIL.

The chain is built from TRBV15 and TRBJ2-7; D may be TRBD1 (6 bases). This CDR3 has 15 residues. The germline CDR1 and CDR2 sequences are LNHNV and YYDKDF (reference sequence). V was cut by 1 base and J by 0 bases, with 10 bases left in between. The CDR3 protein is CATSRGGGGSYEQYF. In nucleotides, the CDR3 is TGTGCCACCAGCAGAGGAGGGGGTGGCTCCTACGAGCAGTACTTC.

This clone appeared a single time. This chain uses TRBV6-1 with TRBJ2-7, with TRBD2 identical over 8 bases. Looked up from germline, CDR1 is MNHNS and CDR2 is SASEGT. J lost 6 bases, V lost 2 bases, and 12 bases had no gene match. The CDR3 extends over 16 amino acids. The CDR3 sequence: CASSEPTGLGVGEQYF. The CDR3 nucleotides read TGTGCCAGCAGTGAACCCACGGGACTAGGAGTCGGCGAGCAGTACTTC.